These T cell receptor beta chains were read from a single sample in a study of blood T cell repertoires in COVID-19. TCRdb's table, derived via immunoSEQ multiplex PCR, lists solely in-frame clones and lacks some. The sample contains approximately 150,000 clones, roughly 80% of which appear only once. The sample consisted of peripheral blood. The receptor set was obtained from a man in his 70s who had recovered from COVID-19. The CDR3 runs from the conserved cysteine through the conserved F or W. D genes are given only for firm matches. The size of a clone is reported for some rows only, either as once, few or many, or as a class for expanded clones.

cdr3_nt cdr3_aa d_call j_call clone_size v_call
TGCGCCAGCAGCCTAGCGGGGTCAGGCTACGAGCAGTACTTC CASSLAGSGYEQYF TRBD2 TRBJ2-7 . TRBV5-1
TGTGCCAGCACCCGAGGGTCTGGGGCCAACGTCCTGACTTTC CASTRGSGANVLTF . TRBJ2-6 . TRBV2
TGTGCCAGCAGCTTAACTTCGGCAGGGAACTATGGCTACACCTTC CASSLTSAGNYGYTF . TRBJ1-2 . TRBV7-6
TGTGCCAGCAAGGCTAGCGGGGCCACAGAGACCCAGTACTTC CASKASGATETQYF TRBD2 TRBJ2-5 . TRBV2
TGCAGCGCCGCCCGTGATCGCGTTGAAAAACTGTTTTTT CSAARDRVEKLFF . TRBJ1-4 . TRBV29-1
TGTGCCAGCAGCACCCGGACAAGCCAAGAGACCCAGTACTTC CASSTRTSQETQYF . TRBJ2-5 . TRBV11-2
TGTGCCTGGAGTGTAGACGAAGCCAGGTATGGCTACACCTTC CAWSVDEARYGYTF . TRBJ1-2 once TRBV30
TGTGCCAGCAGCTTACCAGGACAGTTTGGCTCCGAGCAGTACTTC CASSLPGQFGSEQYF . TRBJ2-7 . TRBV7-9
TGTGCCAGCAGCTGGGACAGCTTAAGGACTGAAGCTTTCTTT CASSWDSLRTEAFF TRBD1 TRBJ1-1 . TRBV5-8
TGTGCCAGCAGCTCCCGGGACAGACCTTACTACGAGCAGTACTTC CASSSRDRPYYEQYF . TRBJ2-7 once TRBV21-1
TGTGCCAGCAGTCGAGGACAGTCGATTAATGAAAAACTGTTTTTT CASSRGQSINEKLFF . TRBJ1-4 . TRBV6-5
TGCGCCAGCAGCTTCGGTAAGAAGAATGAAAAACTGTTTTTT CASSFGKKNEKLFF . TRBJ1-4 once TRBV5-1
TGCGCCAGCAGCCAAGATTTTGAGGGAAAGTCGATCTTC CASSQDFEGKSIF . TRBJ2-1 few TRBV4-1
TGTGCCAGCAGCTTACAGGGGCGGAACACTGAAGCTTTCTTT CASSLQGRNTEAFF . TRBJ1-1 . TRBV7-2
TGTGCCAGCAGTGGGCAGGCAACCGTTGGCGGGGAGCTGTTTTTT CASSGQATVGGELFF . TRBJ2-2 . TRBV2
TGTGCCAGCAGCCAAGAGGAGGAATACTACGAGCAGTACTTC CASSQEEEYYEQYF . TRBJ2-7 . TRBV3-1/TRBV3-2
TGTGCCAGCAGGAGGTTGGGGGGGGAAGGAAACATTCAGTACTTC CASRRLGGEGNIQYF TRBD2 TRBJ2-4 once TRBV5-4
TGTGCCAGCAGACCACAGGGGGCCTCCGGGGAGCTGTTTTTT CASRPQGASGELFF TRBD1 TRBJ2-2 few TRBV2
TGCAGTGCTAGTACCGGACTCGTCCAGGCAAGCGAGCAGTACTTC CSASTGLVQASEQYF . TRBJ2-7 . TRBV20-1
TGTGCCAGCAGTGTTAATAGCGGGGTTCAGCAGTTCTTC CASSVNSGVQQFF TRBD2 TRBJ2-1 . TRBV25-1
TGTGCCAGCATCCCCTTGGAGGGCCAAGCTAACTATGGCTACACCTTC CASIPLEGQANYGYTF . TRBJ1-2 . TRBV7-9
TGTGCCAGCAGTCCTCGTTCCGGGACAGGGGGCGACTACGAGCAGTACTTC CASSPRSGTGGDYEQYF TRBD1 TRBJ2-7 . TRBV9
TGCGCCAGCAGCTCCCGGACAGGGGGCACTGGGGCCAACGTCCTGACTTTC CASSSRTGGTGANVLTF TRBD1 TRBJ2-6 . TRBV5-1
TGCGCCAGCAGCCAAGAGGGGACACCTACGGGAGGCTACACCTTC CASSQEGTPTGGYTF . TRBJ1-2 once TRBV4-1
TGTGCCAGCAGCCCCATCCTATGGGGACACAATAGCAATCAGCCCCAGCATTTT CASSPILWGHNSNQPQHF . TRBJ1-5 . TRBV6-2/TRBV6-3
TGTGCCAGCAGCCTAAACCTTAATCAGCCCCAGCATTTT CASSLNLNQPQHF . TRBJ1-5 few TRBV6-5
TGTGCCAGCAGCCAAGCTCTAGCGGGGTACGAGCAGTACTTC CASSQALAGYEQYF TRBD2 TRBJ2-7 few TRBV4-2
TGTGCCACCAGCAGAGACACAGGGACTAGCGGAGTAGTGGCCTCCTACGAGCAGTACTTC CATSRDTGTSGVVASYEQYF TRBD2 TRBJ2-7 . TRBV15
TGCAGTGCTGACAGGGGAGGCGAGCAGTACTTC CSADRGGEQYF TRBD1 TRBJ2-7 . TRBV20-1
TGTGCCATCAGTGACTTAGCGGGAGAAGGAGAGACCCAGTACTTC CAISDLAGEGETQYF TRBD2 TRBJ2-5 . TRBV10-3
TGTGCCAGCAGTTTGTTAGCGGGAAACTACGAGCAGTACTTC CASSLLAGNYEQYF TRBD2 TRBJ2-7 . TRBV28
TGTGCCAGCAGCTTGAGGAGCTCTAACTATGGCTACACCTTC CASSLRSSNYGYTF . TRBJ1-2 . TRBV7-8
TGTGCCAGCAGCTTTGCAGGCGAGGAGACCCAGTACTTC CASSFAGEETQYF . TRBJ2-5 . TRBV5-5
TGTGCCAGCAGCTACTTTTGGTCCCAGGGGCCATCCAAAAACATTCAGTACTTC CASSYFWSQGPSKNIQYF . TRBJ2-4 . TRBV7-9
TGTGCCAGCAACCGGCTAGGGGCCGGCTACACCTTC CASNRLGAGYTF . TRBJ1-2 . TRBV2
TGTGCCAGCAGTAGGGCAGGGCCCTCTGGAAACACCATATATTTT CASSRAGPSGNTIYF . TRBJ1-3 . TRBV6-5
TGTGCCAGCAGACCGACTACACCTAGCACAGATACGCAGTATTTT CASRPTTPSTDTQYF . TRBJ2-3 . TRBV6-5
TGTGCCAGCAGTGTCGAACTGACCTACGAGCAGTACTTC CASSVELTYEQYF . TRBJ2-7 . TRBV2
TGCGCCAGCAGCATTGGGGGGGAGGGTCCCTACGAGCAGTACTTC CASSIGGEGPYEQYF TRBD2 TRBJ2-7 . TRBV5-1
TGTGCCAGCAGCCCAGCGACAGGCACCGGGGAGCTGTTTTTT CASSPATGTGELFF . TRBJ2-2 . TRBV7-3
TGTGCCAGCATAAGACAGAATGGTGAAGCTTTCTTT CASIRQNGEAFF . TRBJ1-1 . TRBV19
TGTGCCATCAGTGAGTCCGGCAGGGCGGGGGACTATGGCTATGGCTACACCTTC CAISESGRAGDYGYGYTF . TRBJ1-2 few TRBV10-3
TGTGCCAGCAGCCTCCAGGACAGGAATTCACCCCTCCACTTT CASSLQDRNSPLHF TRBD1 TRBJ1-6 few TRBV9
TGTGCCAGCAGTGAATCAGGGGGCAGGGATACGCAGTATTTT CASSESGGRDTQYF TRBD1 TRBJ2-3 . TRBV25-1
TGTGCCAGCAGGATCGGGGACAGGGATCAGCCCCAGCATTTT CASRIGDRDQPQHF TRBD1 TRBJ1-5 . TRBV2
TGTGCTAGTGGCCTCCCGGGACTAGCGGGATCGTATGAGCAGTTCTTC CASGLPGLAGSYEQFF TRBD2 TRBJ2-1 once TRBV12-5
TGTGCCAGTAGTATTGCTAGCACCAAAAACATTCAGTACTTC CASSIASTKNIQYF . TRBJ2-4 . TRBV19
. CSVSGQGQNNEQFF . TRBJ2-1 . TRBV29-1
TGTGCCAGCTCACCACAGGGGAAGAGCAATCAGCCCCAGCATTTT CASSPQGKSNQPQHF . TRBJ1-5 . TRBV18
TGTGCCAGCAGCTACTCGGGGGGCTACGAGCAGTACTTC CASSYSGGYEQYF TRBD2 TRBJ2-7 . TRBV3-1/TRBV3-2
TGTGCCAGCAGAAGGGGGTCTAATGAAAAACTGTTTTTT CASRRGSNEKLFF . TRBJ1-4 . TRBV7-9
TGTGCCAGCACCCCGCCTCAGGGTTCTTACATTCAGTACTTC CASTPPQGSYIQYF . TRBJ2-4 . TRBV6-5
TGTGCCAGCAGCACAGGGACTAGCGGGGGGGAAAGCGAGCAGTACTTC CASSTGTSGGESEQYF TRBD2 TRBJ2-7 . TRBV5-4
TGTGCCAGCAGTCTCGGGACTAGCGGGATTGAGACCCAGTACTTC CASSLGTSGIETQYF TRBD2 TRBJ2-5 . TRBV2
TGTGCCAGCAGTGAACGAGGCGGCCCACCCCTCCACTTT CASSERGGPPLHF . TRBJ1-6 . TRBV25-1